This is a list of T cell receptor beta chains from one sample in a study of blood T cell repertoires in COVID-19. TCRdb keeps only in-frame clones here, not all; method: immunoSEQ multiplex PCR. Counted here are some 80,000 clones, roughly 86% occurring once; the ten biggest clones make up around 6.9%. Sequences were obtained from peripheral blood. These receptor sequences come from a human donor in a cohort sampled during active COVID-19. The CDR3 runs from the conserved cysteine through the conserved F or W. D genes are given only for firm matches. Clone size is shown for a subset of rows, as once, few, many or a class of expanded clone.

>TRBD2|once|TRBV3-1/TRBV3-2|TRBJ2-7
CASSQSGLGYEQYF
TGTGCCAGCAGCCAATCGGGACTAGGCTACGAGCAGTACTTC
>-|once|TRBV6-1|TRBJ1-6
CASRENRVNSYNSPLHF
TGTGCCAGCAGAGAAAACAGGGTTAACTCCTATAATTCACCCCTCCACTTT
>TRBD1|-|TRBV6-5|TRBJ2-7
CASRGQSSYEQYF
TGTGCCAGCAGGGGACAGAGCTCCTACGAGCAGTACTTC
>TRBD1|few|TRBV7-2|TRBJ1-5
CASSSDRVGQPQHF
TGTGCCAGCAGCTCGGACAGGGTAGGGCAGCCCCAGCATTTT
>TRBD2|-|TRBV27|TRBJ2-4
CARLGLAGAPRQAKNIQYF
TGTGCCCGTCTCGGACTAGCGGGGGCCCCGAGGCAAGCCAAAAACATTCAGTACTTC
>-|-|TRBV19|TRBJ2-6
CASSPPGSGANVLTF
TGTGCCAGTAGTCCCCCGGGAAGCGGGGCCAACGTCCTGACTTTC
>-|-|TRBV18|TRBJ2-5
CASSSQKETQYF
TGTGCCAGCTCGTCACAAAAAGAGACCCAGTACTTC
>-|-|TRBV4-3|TRBJ1-4
CASSQDLRLGAEKLFF
TGCGCCAGCAGCCAAGATCTGAGGTTGGGGGCTGAAAAACTGTTTTTT
>-|-|TRBV6-4|TRBJ2-3
CASREGQPTDTQYF
TGTGCCAGCAGAGAGGGACAACCCACAGATACGCAGTATTTT
>-|-|TRBV27|TRBJ2-7
CASRGYSVSSYEQYF
TGTGCCAGCAGGGGCTATTCGGTAAGCTCCTACGAGCAGTACTTC
>TRBD1|-|TRBV7-2|TRBJ2-7
CASSYDRGYEQYF
TGTGCCAGCAGCTACGACAGGGGGTACGAGCAGTACTTC
>-|-|TRBV19|TRBJ2-6
CATQAGANVLTF
TGTGCCACCCAGGCTGGGGCCAACGTCCTGACTTTC
>-|-|TRBV6-5|TRBJ2-3
CASSYSRGGTQYF
TGTGCCAGCAGTTACTCGAGGGGGGGCACGCAGTATTTT
>TRBD1|-|TRBV5-4|TRBJ1-1
CASSSIDRDGTEAFF
TGTGCCAGCAGCTCCATCGACAGGGACGGCACTGAAGCTTTCTTT
>-|once|TRBV5-5|TRBJ2-6
CASSSGAGANVLTF
TGTGCCAGCAGCTCTGGGGCCGGGGCCAACGTCCTGACTTTC
>TRBD1|-|TRBV29-1|TRBJ1-2
CSVGQGEGDGYTF
TGCAGCGTCGGACAGGGGGAGGGAGATGGCTACACCTTC
>-|few|TRBV6-6|TRBJ1-5
CASSYRGRGNQPQHF
TGTGCCAGCAGTTATAGGGGGAGAGGGAATCAGCCCCAGCATTTT
>-|-|TRBV4-3|TRBJ1-4
CASSQDLGDAGIATNEKLFF
TGCGCCAGCAGCCAAGATCTGGGGGACGCGGGGATTGCAACTAATGAAAAACTGTTTTTT
>-|few|TRBV12-3/TRBV12-4|TRBJ2-3
CASSFTDTQYF
TGTGCCAGCAGCTTCACAGATACGCAGTATTTT
>-|-|TRBV7-2|TRBJ2-6
CASSLGSSGANVLTF
TGTGCCAGCAGCTTAGGGAGCTCTGGGGCCAACGTCCTGACTTTC
>TRBD1|-|TRBV5-4|TRBJ1-5
CASSLTGDNQPQHF
TGTGCCAGCAGTTTGACAGGGGATAATCAGCCCCAGCATTTT
>TRBD1|-|TRBV4-1|TRBJ1-1
CASSQDTTGDLFRTEAFF
TGCGCCAGCAGCCAAGATACCACAGGGGATCTTTTTAGGACTGAAGCTTTCTTT
>-|-|TRBV27|TRBJ2-1
CASSLRTARTQFF
TGTGCCAGCAGTCTTCGGACAGCCCGAACGCAGTTCTTC
>TRBD2|-|TRBV19|TRBJ2-7
CASSRSGGAYEQYF
TGTGCCAGTAGTCGAAGCGGGGGGGCTTACGAGCAGTACTTC
>TRBD1|-|TRBV7-2|TRBJ1-1
CASLKNRGEAFF
TGTGCCAGCCTTAAAAACAGGGGAGAAGCTTTCTTT
>-|-|TRBV2|TRBJ1-5
CASSELGGNQPQHF
TGTGCCAGCAGTGAACTCGGAGGGAATCAGCCCCAGCATTTT
>TRBD1|-|TRBV9|TRBJ2-7
CASSPPGGADEQYF
TGTGCCAGCTCCCCCCCAGGGGGCGCCGACGAGCAGTACTTC
>-|-|TRBV3-1/TRBV3-2|TRBJ2-7
CASSQYGTYEQYF
TGTGCCAGCAGCCAATACGGGACCTACGAGCAGTACTTC
>TRBD1|-|TRBV12-5|TRBJ2-7
CASGLVSVGQGVFEQYF
TGTGCTAGTGGTTTGGTATCGGTAGGACAGGGGGTTTTCGAGCAGTACTTC
>TRBD2|-|TRBV3-1/TRBV3-2|TRBJ2-5
CASSPTTGGWETQYF
TGTGCCAGCAGCCCCACAACCGGGGGGTGGGAGACCCAGTACTTC
>TRBD1|-|TRBV15|TRBJ2-7
CATSKDRGRHEQYF
TGTGCCACCTCAAAGGACAGGGGGCGTCACGAGCAGTACTTC
>-|-|TRBV7-6|TRBJ1-6
CASSLMGGLNNSPLHF
TGTGCCAGCAGCTTAATGGGGGGTCTTAATAATTCACCCCTCCACTTT
>TRBD2|-|TRBV27|TRBJ2-3
CASSLFGGASDTQYF
TGTGCCAGCAGTTTATTCGGGGGGGCCTCAGATACGCAGTATTTT
>TRBD1|once|TRBV9|TRBJ2-7
CASSASGQGSYEQYF
TGTGCCAGCAGCGCCTCGGGACAGGGTTCCTACGAGCAGTACTTC
>-|-|TRBV5-1|TRBJ2-2
CASSPTEVNTGELFF
TGCGCCAGCAGCCCGACAGAGGTTAACACCGGGGAGCTGTTTTTT
>TRBD1|few|TRBV5-4|TRBJ2-2
CASSSPGQANTGELFF
TGTGCCAGCAGCTCCCCGGGACAGGCGAACACCGGGGAGCTGTTTTTT
>-|-|TRBV11-3|TRBJ2-7
CASSRTTGSGEQYF
TGTGCCAGCAGCCGAACGACAGGTTCTGGCGAGCAGTACTTC
>TRBD2|-|TRBV3-1/TRBV3-2|TRBJ2-3
CASSLRLAGADTQYF
TGTGCCAGCAGCCTCCGACTAGCGGGGGCAGATACGCAGTATTTT
>-|-|TRBV27|TRBJ1-5
CASRLQGNQPQHF
TGTGCCAGCCGGCTGCAGGGAAATCAGCCCCAGCATTTT
>TRBD2|-|TRBV7-3|TRBJ2-1
CASSPLATSGAYNEQFF
TGTGCCAGCAGCCCTTTGGCGACTAGCGGGGCCTACAATGAGCAGTTCTTC
>-|once|TRBV27|TRBJ1-2
CASSLRQRGSGYTF
TGTGCCAGCAGTTTGAGGCAGAGGGGGAGCGGCTACACCTTC